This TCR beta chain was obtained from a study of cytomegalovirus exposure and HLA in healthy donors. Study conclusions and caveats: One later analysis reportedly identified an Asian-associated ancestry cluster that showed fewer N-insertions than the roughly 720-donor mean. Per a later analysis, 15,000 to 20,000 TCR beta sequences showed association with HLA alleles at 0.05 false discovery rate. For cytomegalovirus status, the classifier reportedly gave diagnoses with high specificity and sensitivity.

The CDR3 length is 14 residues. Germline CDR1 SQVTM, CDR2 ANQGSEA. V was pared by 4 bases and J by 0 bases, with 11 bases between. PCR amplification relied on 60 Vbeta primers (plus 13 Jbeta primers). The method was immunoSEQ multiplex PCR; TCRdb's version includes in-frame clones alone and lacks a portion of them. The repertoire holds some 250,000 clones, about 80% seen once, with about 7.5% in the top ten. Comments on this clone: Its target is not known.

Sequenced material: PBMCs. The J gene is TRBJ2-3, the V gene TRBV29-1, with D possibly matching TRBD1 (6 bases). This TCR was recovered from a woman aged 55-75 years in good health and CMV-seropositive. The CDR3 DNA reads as TGCAGCGTTGCAGGGGCTGGTAGCACAGATACGCAGTATTTT. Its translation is CSVAGAGSTDTQYF.